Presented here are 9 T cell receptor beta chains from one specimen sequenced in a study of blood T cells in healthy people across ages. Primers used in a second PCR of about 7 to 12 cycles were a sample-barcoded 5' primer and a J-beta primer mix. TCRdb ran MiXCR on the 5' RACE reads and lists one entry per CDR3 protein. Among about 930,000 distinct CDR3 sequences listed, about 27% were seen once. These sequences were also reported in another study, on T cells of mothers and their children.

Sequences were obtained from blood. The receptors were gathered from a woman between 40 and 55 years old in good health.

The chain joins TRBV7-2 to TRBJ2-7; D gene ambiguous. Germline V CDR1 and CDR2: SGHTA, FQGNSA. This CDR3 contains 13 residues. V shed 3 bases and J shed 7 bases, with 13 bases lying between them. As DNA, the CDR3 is TGTGCCAGCAGCTTTCGCTCCTCTCGTGAGCAGTACTTC. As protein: CASSFRSSREQYF.

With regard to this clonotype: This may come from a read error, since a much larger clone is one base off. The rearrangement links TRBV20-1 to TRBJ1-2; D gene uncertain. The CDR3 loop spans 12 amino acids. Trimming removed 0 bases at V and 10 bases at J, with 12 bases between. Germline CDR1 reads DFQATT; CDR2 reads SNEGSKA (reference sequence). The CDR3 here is CSARDGVRDYTF. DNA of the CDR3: TGCAGTGCTAGAGACGGGGTGCGTGACTACACCTTC.

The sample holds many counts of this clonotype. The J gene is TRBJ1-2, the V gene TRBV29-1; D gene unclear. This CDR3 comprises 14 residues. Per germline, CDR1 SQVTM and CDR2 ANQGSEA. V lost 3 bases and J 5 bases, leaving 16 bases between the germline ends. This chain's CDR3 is CSVERARVGYGYTF. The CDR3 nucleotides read TGCAGCGTTGAGAGGGCGCGGGTTGGTTATGGCTACACCTTC.

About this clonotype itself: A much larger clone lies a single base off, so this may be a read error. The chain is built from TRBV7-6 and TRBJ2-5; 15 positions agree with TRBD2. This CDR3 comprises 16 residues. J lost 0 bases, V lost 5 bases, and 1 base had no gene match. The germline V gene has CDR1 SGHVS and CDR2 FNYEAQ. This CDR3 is CASSGTSGGYQETQYF. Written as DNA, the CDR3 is TGTGCCAGCAGCGGGACTAGCGGGGGGTACCAAGAGACCCAGTACTTC.

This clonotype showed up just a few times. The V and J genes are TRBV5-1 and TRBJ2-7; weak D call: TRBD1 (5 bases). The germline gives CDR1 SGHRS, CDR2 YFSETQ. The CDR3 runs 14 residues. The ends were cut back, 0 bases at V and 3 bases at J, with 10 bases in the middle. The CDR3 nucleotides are TGCGCCAGCAGCTTGGAATCAGGGCTCTACGAGCAGTACTTC. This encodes CASSLESGLYEQYF.

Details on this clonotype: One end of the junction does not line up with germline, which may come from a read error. CDR3 nucleotide sequence: TGTGCCAGCAGTAGGACAGGCTCTGGGGCCAACGCCCTGACTTTC. As protein: CASSRTGSGANALTF. This chain joins TRBV28 and TRBJ2-6; 7 nucleotides align to TRBD1. The CDR3 sequence is 15 residues long. In germline, CDR1 is MDHEN, CDR2 SYDVKM.

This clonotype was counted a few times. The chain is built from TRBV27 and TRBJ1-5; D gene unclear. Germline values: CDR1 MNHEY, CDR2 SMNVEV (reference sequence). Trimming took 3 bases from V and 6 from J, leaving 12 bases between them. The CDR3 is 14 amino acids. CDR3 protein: CASSFGPVSQPQHF. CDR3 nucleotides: TGTGCCAGCAGTTTCGGCCCGGTTTCTCAGCCCCAGCATTTT.

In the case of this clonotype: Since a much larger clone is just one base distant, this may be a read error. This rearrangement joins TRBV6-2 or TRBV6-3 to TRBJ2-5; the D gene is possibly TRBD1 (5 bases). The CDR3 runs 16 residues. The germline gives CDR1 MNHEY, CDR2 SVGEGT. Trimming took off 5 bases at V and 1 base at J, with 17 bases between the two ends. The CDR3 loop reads CASSHPTELPQETQYF. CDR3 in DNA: TGTGCCAGCAGTCACCCGACAGAGTTACCCCAAGAGACCCAGTACTTC.

The DNA for the CDR3 is TGTGCCAGCAATCCTACAGGGAGTGGCTACACCTTC. Protein product: CASNPTGSGYTF. The gene calls are TRBV2 and TRBJ1-2, with a possible D match to TRBD1 (6 bases). Trimming removed 7 bases at V and 7 bases at J, with 13 bases between. Germline assignment: CDR1 SNHLY and CDR2 FYNNEI. The length of the CDR3 is 12 residues.